This TCR beta chain was retrieved from a study of T-cell memory formation after mild COVID-19. This clonotype was seen only a few times. This CDR3 contains 14 residues. Germline-derived CDR1 and CDR2 are DFQATT and SNEGSKA (reference sequence). V dropped 5 bases and J dropped 4 bases, with 17 bases sitting between them. TCRdb ran MiXCR on the 5' RACE reads and lists one entry per CDR3 protein. The sample has over 150,000 distinct CDR3 sequences; approximately 12% are singletons. The clonotype originates from a man aged 18 to 29 who had mild COVID-19 (a few samples of this study predate the infection). Cell type and time point are not known. Material: PBMCs or a T cell subset sorted from them (not recorded which). This chain links TRBV20-1 with TRBJ2-5, with D perhaps TRBD2 (5 bases). DNA of the CDR3: TGCAGTGCTTCCCTGGACTCTTTAGGAGAGACCCAGTACTTC. It specifies CSASLDSLGETQYF.